Each of the 4 T cell receptor beta chains below was sequenced from the same sample in a study of blood T cell repertoires in COVID-19. Clones were sequenced by immunoSEQ multiplex PCR, and TCRdb holds only the in-frame ones, with some missing. The table shows about 320,000 clones, with 85% occurring only once. Sequencing was done on a sample of PBMCs or T cells enriched from blood (not recorded which). These receptor sequences come from a woman in her twenties or thirties who had been exposed to COVID-19.

The rearrangement uses TRBV27 and TRBJ2-7; 11 bases line up with TRBD2. This CDR3 has 13 amino acids. Germline lookup yields CDR1 MNHEY and CDR2 SMNVEV (reference sequence). The V gene end was trimmed by 9 bases and the J gene end by 7 bases; junction bases not matched to a gene: 8. The CDR3 loop reads CASRVAGGPEQYF. CDR3 nucleotides: TGTGCCAGTAGAGTAGCGGGAGGGCCTGAGCAGTACTTC.

V gene TRBV7-2 combines with J gene TRBJ2-3; tentative D call: TRBD2 (5 bases). Trimming left V 0 bases short and J 2 bases short, with 15 bases between. Germline CDR1 and CDR2: SGHTA and FQGNSA. The CDR3 is 17 amino acids. In nucleotides, the CDR3 is TGTGCCAGCAGCTTAGCCACTGGAGGAAAACTCACAGATACGCAGTATTTT. Encoded protein: CASSLATGGKLTDTQYF.

In DNA, the CDR3 is TGTGCCAGCAGCTGGCGGCGGGTCCAAGCTTTCTTT. Translating gives CASSWRRVQAFF. This chain connects TRBV7-9 to TRBJ1-1, with D unclear. Germline V CDR1 and CDR2: SEHNR, FQNEAQ (reference sequence). Trimming removed 4 bases at V and 9 bases at J, with 12 bases between. The CDR3 runs 12 residues.

This clone showed up just a few times. The chain links TRBV30 to TRBJ1-5; 7 positions agree with TRBD1. Looked up from germline, CDR1 is GTSNPN and CDR2 is SVGIG (reference sequence). Germline trimming cut 3 bases from V and 5 bases from J; bases unmatched to any gene: 10. CDR3 length: 15 amino acids. The CDR3 coding sequence is TGTGCCTGGAGCGAACCGGGACAGAGATATCAGCCCCAGCATTTT. It is translated as CAWSEPGQRYQPQHF. The full variable domain, its missing parts supplied by reference TRBV30 and TRBJ1-5, is SQTIHQWPATLVQPVGSPLSLECTVEGTSNPNLYWYRQAAGRGLQLLFYSVGIGQISSEVPQNLSASRPQDRQFILSSKKLLLSDSGFYLCAWSEPGQRYQPQHFGDGTRLSIL.